This T cell receptor (beta chain) was captured in a study of identical twins. Germline V gives CDR1 SGHAT, CDR2 FQNNGV. Trimming took 2 bases from V and 6 from J, leaving 11 bases between them. This CDR3 is built from 13 residues. MiXCR, run by TCRdb on the 5' RACE reads, gives a single entry per CDR3 protein. The top ten clones hold 9.5% to 15% of a sample with 350,000 to 500,000 distinct CDR3 sequences, about a fifth of them seen once. Regarding the study as a whole: The study found excess low generation probability among twin-shared out-of-frame alpha sequences. Modeled out-of-frame TCR alpha sharing in monozygotic twins fell below observed levels.

This clonotype was observed many times. As yet, its antigen is unknown. The source material was naive T cells sorted from blood. This clonotype was sampled from a man between 45 and 60 years old in good health. The J gene is TRBJ2-7, the V gene TRBV11-2; D ambiguous. CDR3 in amino acids: CASSLNWGAEQYF. CDR3 sequence (DNA): TGTGCCAGCAGCTTAAACTGGGGTGCCGAGCAGTACTTC.